These T cell receptor beta chains were read from a single sample in a study of T cell changes during pregnancy in multiple sclerosis. Measured with immunoSEQ multiplex PCR; TCRdb has only the in-frame clones, and not every one. The table lists roughly 64,000 clones, around 97% of them singletons. The specimen was CD8+ T cells from peripheral blood mononuclear cells, collected after pregnancy. These receptors were obtained from a female donor with multiple sclerosis, enrolled in a pregnancy study. The CDR3 runs from the conserved cysteine through the conserved F or W. D genes are given only for firm matches. Size is stated for part of the rows, as once, few or many counts, or as a class when the clone is expanded.

clone size,D gene,V gene,J gene,CDR3 protein,CDR3 DNA
-,TRBD1,TRBV5-6,TRBJ2-2,CASSYRGRIGELFF,TGTGCCAGCAGTTACAGGGGGCGCATCGGGGAGCTGTTTTTT
-,-,TRBV9,TRBJ1-2,CAGSPGGLYGYTF,TGTGCCGGATCCCCGGGTGGGTTATATGGCTACACCTTC
-,TRBD1,TRBV11-2,TRBJ2-4,CASSFEDRENIQYF,TGTGCCAGCAGCTTCGAGGACAGGGAAAACATTCAGTACTTC
once,-,TRBV9,TRBJ2-7,CASSSDTYEQYF,TGTGCCAGCAGCTCAGACACCTACGAGCAGTACTTC
-,TRBD1,TRBV29-1,TRBJ2-7,CSAARGLGYEQYF,TGCAGCGCCGCCAGGGGGCTAGGGTACGAGCAGTACTTC
once,TRBD1,TRBV28,TRBJ1-5,CASSSPGTGQTRAQHF,TGTGCCAGCAGTTCCCCCGGGACAGGCCAAACTCGGGCCCAGCATTTT
-,-,TRBV11-1,TRBJ2-2,CASSLLTGPTGELFF,TGTGCCAGCAGCTTACTTACAGGACCCACCGGGGAGCTGTTTTTT
-,TRBD1,TRBV19,TRBJ2-7,CASSIVHRGEQYF,TGTGCCAGTAGTATAGTACACAGGGGCGAGCAGTACTTC
once,TRBD2,TRBV7-6,TRBJ2-1,CASSRRGTSGGNEQFF,TGTGCCAGCAGCCGACGTGGGACTAGCGGGGGAAATGAGCAGTTCTTC
-,TRBD2,TRBV9,TRBJ2-1,CASSVGGSGRNEQFF,TGTGCCAGCAGCGTAGGTGGTAGCGGGAGGAATGAGCAGTTCTTC
-,-,TRBV5-1,TRBJ1-2,CASSLSTLSYGYTF,TGCGCCAGCAGCTTGTCCACTCTTAGCTATGGCTACACCTTC
-,-,TRBV28,TRBJ2-5,CASSSPNSDRDQETQYF,TGTGCCAGCAGTTCCCCTAACTCGGATCGGGACCAAGAGACCCAGTACTTC
-,-,TRBV29-1,TRBJ2-2,CSVRLGSGELFF,TGCAGCGTAAGACTAGGTTCCGGGGAGCTGTTTTTT
-,TRBD2,TRBV20-1,TRBJ2-7,CSARGLPEQYF,TGCAGTGCTAGGGGACTACCGGAGCAGTACTTC
-,TRBD2,TRBV28,TRBJ2-3,CASTILAGGPADTQYF,TGTGCCAGCACCATACTAGCGGGAGGGCCAGCAGATACGCAGTATTTT
-,-,TRBV29-1,TRBJ2-7,CSVGAGPSYEQYF,TGCAGCGTTGGAGCGGGTCCCTCCTACGAGCAGTACTTC
-,TRBD1,TRBV7-2,TRBJ1-1,CASSDRQGRNTEAFF,TGTGCCAGCAGCGACCGACAGGGGAGGAACACTGAAGCTTTCTTT
-,-,TRBV27,TRBJ2-6,CASSRGISGANVLTF,TGTGCCAGCAGCCGCGGGATCTCTGGGGCCAACGTCCTGACTTTC
-,TRBD2,TRBV6-5,TRBJ2-1,CASRLPGLASDEQFF,TGTGCCAGCAGACTACCGGGACTAGCAAGCGATGAGCAGTTCTTC
-,-,TRBV14,TRBJ2-5,CASSQEGAGPETQYF,TGTGCCAGCAGCCAAGAAGGGGCAGGACCGGAGACCCAGTACTTC
-,-,TRBV6-1,TRBJ1-2,CASSEVGGPYGYTF,TGTGCCAGCAGTGAAGTCGGGGGACCTTATGGCTACACCTTC
-,TRBD2,TRBV5-8,TRBJ2-1,CASSLTSGSYNEQFF,TGTGCCAGCAGCTTAACTAGCGGCTCCTACAATGAGCAGTTCTTC
-,TRBD2,TRBV5-1,TRBJ2-3,CASGKTSGRWPDTQYF,TGCGCCAGCGGCAAAACTAGCGGGAGGTGGCCAGATACGCAGTATTTT